Listed below are T cell receptor beta chains from one sample, sequenced in a study of Ad26.COV2.S vaccination and SARS-CoV-2 variants. Assay: immunoSEQ multiplex PCR; the TCRdb copy retains only in-frame clones and omits some. The data contain roughly 420,000 clones, more than 75% of them singletons. The material sequenced was peripheral blood, taken in a trial of Ad26.COV2.S vaccine versus placebo. The receptor set was obtained from a person aged 18-65 years who received the Ad26.COV2.S COVID-19 vaccine or a placebo. CDR3s leave out the opening cysteine and the closing phenylalanine or tryptophan.

v_gene	j_gene	CDR3aa
TRBV5-4	TRBJ2-2	ASRSLFGNTGELF
TRBV5-1	TRBJ2-1	ASSLVFNEQF
TRBV28	TRBJ2-1	ASSLRLAGSYNEQF
TRBV3-1/TRBV3-2	TRBJ1-1	ASSPILGDTEAF
TRBV6-5	TRBJ2-3	ASSYGPGGGDTQY
TRBV3-1/TRBV3-2	TRBJ2-3	ASSHPTSGARGQY
TRBV28	TRBJ1-2	ASSSGGSGRSYT
TRBV5-1	TRBJ1-5	ASSPEGGVAQPQH
TRBV29-1	TRBJ2-2	SVEGWTGELF
TRBV7-2	TRBJ2-7	ASSLVRDSSYEQY
TRBV24-1	TRBJ2-5	ATSDFVETQY
TRBV20-1	TRBJ2-1	SAPTSNEQF
TRBV5-1	TRBJ1-5	ASNHRGKDQPQH
TRBV7-9	TRBJ2-7	ASSRTYEQY
TRBV7-3	TRBJ2-3	ASSPLVTDTQY
TRBV5-1	TRBJ1-1	ASSYGTAPEAF
TRBV30	TRBJ2-1	AWIPTPGLAKF
TRBV7-9	TRBJ1-1	ASRDPGGRAF
TRBV6-1	TRBJ1-1	ASSEWAKGLRTEAF
TRBV3-1/TRBV3-2	TRBJ2-3	ASKEAGAVTDTQY
TRBV30	TRBJ1-6	AWSVLPGQNSPLH
TRBV5-1	TRBJ1-5	ASSFTGGLNQPQH
TRBV7-9	TRBJ1-2	ASSLALGQGKDGYT
TRBV7-3	TRBJ2-3	ASSLWGEQGTDTQY
TRBV27	TRBJ2-7	ASSSWTSGTYEQY
TRBV6-1	TRBJ2-5	ASSEARETQY
TRBV5-1	TRBJ1-2	ASRFARTGIYGYT
TRBV4-1	TRBJ2-7	ASSQPEYRGISYEQY
TRBV7-8	TRBJ2-5	ASSLGQAQETQY
TRBV7-9	TRBJ1-2	ASSYGQGFGYT
TRBV5-4	TRBJ1-1	ASSWGQGRTEAF
TRBV28	TRBJ1-2	ASSPPGGGYGYT
TRBV6-6	TRBJ1-4	ASSYRGGEKLF
TRBV15	TRBJ1-4	ATSRVGGQGNEKLF
TRBV4-1	TRBJ2-5	ASSQPGRTQETQY
TRBV4-1	TRBJ2-3	ASSQNLRDTQY
TRBV29-1	TRBJ2-3	SVERVDTQY
TRBV24-1	TRBJ2-6	ATSEGPGANVLT
TRBV27	TRBJ2-2	ASSLRGLANTGELF
TRBV19	TRBJ2-7	ASSISWGYEQY
TRBV14	TRBJ2-3	ASSQDPGRGIPSTDTQY
TRBV6-1	TRBJ1-6	ASSEWSPLH
TRBV15	TRBJ2-5	ATTAGVQETQY
TRBV6-5	TRBJ1-2	ASSYSGGVGGYT
TRBV4-1	TRBJ1-2	ASSQDPGRGYT
TRBV2	TRBJ1-4	ASSEGLPEKLF
TRBV19	TRBJ2-1	ASIGVYNEQF
TRBV10-3	TRBJ2-7	AISGGARRAYEQY
TRBV13	TRBJ2-3	ASSLAGILPSTDTQY
TRBV5-1	TRBJ2-3	ASSKERTSGSTDTQY
TRBV25-1	TRBJ1-2	ASSRLGDGYT
TRBV6-5	TRBJ1-6	ASSSGPYNSPLH